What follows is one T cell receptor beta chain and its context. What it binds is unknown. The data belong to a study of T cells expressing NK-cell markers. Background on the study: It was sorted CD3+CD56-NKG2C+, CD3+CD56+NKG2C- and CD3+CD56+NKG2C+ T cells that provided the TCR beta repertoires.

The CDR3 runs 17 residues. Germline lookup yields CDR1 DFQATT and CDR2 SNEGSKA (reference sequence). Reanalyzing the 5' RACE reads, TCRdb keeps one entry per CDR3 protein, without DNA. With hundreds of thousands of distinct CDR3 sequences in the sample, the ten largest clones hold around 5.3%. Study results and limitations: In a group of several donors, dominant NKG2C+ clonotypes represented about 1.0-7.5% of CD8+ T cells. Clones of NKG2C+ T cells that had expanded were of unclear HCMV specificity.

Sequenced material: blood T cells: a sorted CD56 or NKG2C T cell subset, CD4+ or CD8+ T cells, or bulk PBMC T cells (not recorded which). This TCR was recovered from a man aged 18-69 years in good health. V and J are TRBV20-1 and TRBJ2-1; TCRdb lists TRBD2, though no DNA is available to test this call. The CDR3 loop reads CSAGGWEGLSSYNEQFF.